The 11 T cell receptor beta chains given below trace back to one sample, sequenced in a study of identical twins. From the 5' RACE reads, TCRdb called clonotypes with MiXCR, one entry per CDR3 protein. The sample carries about 920,000 distinct CDR3 sequences, roughly 12% recorded once. This same sample was also part of a study on yellow fever vaccine responses in identical twins.

The specimen was PBMCs. The receptors come from a young woman in good health.

In its sample, this clonotype was seen a few times. This chain joins TRBV13 and TRBJ2-5; D unclear. Trimming shortened V by 2 bases and J by 4 bases, and 5 bases separated the two germline ends. This CDR3 is built from 12 residues. The germline V gene has CDR1 PRHDT and CDR2 FYEKMQ (reference sequence). The CDR3 sequence: CASSLNAETQYF. CDR3 nucleotide sequence: TGTGCCAGCAGCTTAAACGCAGAGACCCAGTACTTC. Together with reference TRBV13 and TRBJ2-5, the CDR3 gives the full variable domain: AAGVIQSPRHLIKEKRETATLKCYPIPRHDTVYWYQQGPGQDPQFLISFYEKMQSDKGSIPDRFSAQQFSDYHSELNMSSLELGDSALYFCASSLNAETQYFGPGTRLLVL.

The J gene is TRBJ2-2, the V gene TRBV3-1; tentatively, D is TRBD2 (5 bases). Trimming took off 3 bases at V and 0 bases at J, with 17 bases between the two ends. The CDR3 has 18 residues. Looked up from germline, CDR1 is LGHDT and CDR2 is YNNKEL (reference sequence). The CDR3 region has the DNA TGTGCCAGCAGCCACCACCCCGGGGTCCTGCCGAACACCGGGGAGCTGTTTTTT. It translates to CASSHHPGVLPNTGELFF.

This chain connects TRBV29-1 to TRBJ1-1; 7 nucleotides match TRBD1. Germline loops: CDR1 SQVTM, CDR2 ANQGSEA. The CDR3 spans 12 residues. V trimming: 6 bases; J trimming: 10 bases; junction bases outside the gene matches: 11. Here the CDR3 reads CSVLGQTGTAFF. Written as DNA, the CDR3 is TGCAGCGTGCTGGGACAGACCGGCACAGCTTTCTTT. The full variable domain, its missing parts supplied by reference TRBV29-1 and TRBJ1-1, is SAVISQKPSRDICQRGTSLTIQCQVDSQVTMMFWYRQQPGQSLTLIATANQGSEATYESGFVIDKFPISRPNLTFSTLTVSNMSPEDSSIYLCSVLGQTGTAFFGQGTRLTVV.

As concerns this clonotype: One end of the junction varies from germline; a read error may be responsible. The chain combines TRBV5-5 with TRBJ2-2; the match to TRBD1 covers 8 bases. Germline CDR1 SGHKS, CDR2 YYEKEE (reference sequence). The CDR3 contains 15 residues. This chain's CDR3 is CASRLDRVDTGELFF. For the CDR3, the DNA is TGTGCCAGCAGATTGGACAGGGTTGACACCGGGGAGCTGTTTTTT.

This clonotype was found a few times. The J gene is TRBJ2-1, the V gene TRBV27; 9 bases are shared with TRBD2. CDR1 and CDR2 from the germline V gene are MNHEY and SMNVEV (reference sequence). CDR3 size: 14 residues. V was pared by 5 bases and J by 9 bases, with 8 bases of the junction left unmatched. The CDR3, as DNA: TGTGCCAGCAGTCTTGGCAGCGGGAGGACTGAGCAGTTCTTC. Translation: CASSLGSGRTEQFF.

This clonotype was seen a handful of times. V is TRBV20-1 and J is TRBJ1-1; D might be TRBD1 (6 bases). V shed 5 bases and J shed 1 base, with 11 bases lying between them. The length of the CDR3 is 13 residues. CDR1 is DFQATT and CDR2 is SNEGSKA in the germline V gene (reference sequence). CDR3 amino acids: CSAGRTENTEAFF. The CDR3 nucleotides are TGCAGTGCTGGCCGGACAGAGAACACTGAAGCTTTCTTT.

This rearrangement joins TRBV7-9 to TRBJ2-5, with a possible D match to TRBD2 (5 bases). Deletions cut 3 bases from V and 1 base from J, with 9 bases between. The CDR3 totals 14 residues. Germline V gene lookup returns CDR1 SEHNR and CDR2 FQNEAQ (reference sequence). CDR3 sequence (DNA): TGTGCCAGCAGCTTTCGGGGAATCCAAGAGACCCAGTACTTC. Its protein product is CASSFRGIQETQYF.

The sample holds a few counts of this clonotype. The genes are TRBV11-3 and TRBJ2-2, with TRBD1 matching over 8 bases. V lost 8 bases, J lost 1 base, and 9 bases stayed unmatched. The germline V gene has CDR1 SGHNT and CDR2 YENEEA. The CDR3 contains 16 residues. Written as DNA, the CDR3 is TGTGCCAGCCGACACGGCGGGACAGGGAACACCGGGGAGCTGTTTTTT. It is translated as CASRHGGTGNTGELFF. Full variable domain (missing parts from reference TRBV11-3 and TRBJ2-2): EAGVVQSPRYKIIEKKQPVAFWCNPISGHNTLYWYLQNLGQGPELLIRYENEEAVDDSQLPKDRFSAERLKGVDSTLKIQPAELGDSAVYLCASRHGGTGNTGELFFGEGSRLTVL.

The chain joins TRBV24-1 to TRBJ1-2; 11 bases line up with TRBD1. After removal of 4 bases from V and 8 bases from J, the junction contained 8 bases not matched to a gene. Germline CDR1 reads KGHDR; CDR2 reads SFDVKD. The CDR3 has 15 amino acids. The CDR3 DNA is TGTGCCACCAGTGACCCCGGGACAGGGGGGAGCGGCTACACCTTC. Amino acid sequence: CATSDPGTGGSGYTF.

This clonotype showed up just a few times. The genes are TRBV7-3 and TRBJ2-3; D is perhaps TRBD2 (6 bases). CDR3 length: 14 residues. CDR1 SGHTA and CDR2 FQGTGA come from the germline V gene. V gave up 5 bases and J gave up 6 bases, with 15 bases separating them. CDR3: CASSPVSGGDTQYF. The CDR3 DNA reads TGTGCCAGCAGCCCGGTTAGCGGCGGGGATACGCAGTATTTT.

In this sample, this clonotype turned up a few times. The rearrangement links TRBV12-3 or TRBV12-4 to TRBJ2-2, with 7 bases aligning to TRBD2. Trimming cost V 6 bases and J 5 bases; bases outside gene matches: 9. The CDR3 length is 15 residues. The CDR3 nucleotides are TGTGCCAGCAGCCTGCTAGCGGCCCAGACCGGGGAGCTGTTTTTT. Amino acids: CASSLLAAQTGELFF.